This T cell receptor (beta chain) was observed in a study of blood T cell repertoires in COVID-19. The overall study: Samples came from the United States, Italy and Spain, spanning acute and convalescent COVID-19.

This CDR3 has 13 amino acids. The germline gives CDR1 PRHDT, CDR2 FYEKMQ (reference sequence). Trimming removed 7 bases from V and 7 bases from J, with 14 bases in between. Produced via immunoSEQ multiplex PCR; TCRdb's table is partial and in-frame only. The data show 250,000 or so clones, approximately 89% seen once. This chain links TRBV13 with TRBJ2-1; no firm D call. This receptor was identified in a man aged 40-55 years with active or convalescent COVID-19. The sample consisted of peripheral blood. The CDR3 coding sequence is TGTGCCAGCACACCACGGATCGGGAATGAGCAGTTCTTC. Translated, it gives CASTPRIGNEQFF. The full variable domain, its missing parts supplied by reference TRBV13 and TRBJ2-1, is AAGVIQSPRHLIKEKRETATLKCYPIPRHDTVYWYQQGPGQDPQFLISFYEKMQSDKGSIPDRFSAQQFSDYHSELNMSSLELGDSALYFCASTPRIGNEQFFGPGTRLTVL.